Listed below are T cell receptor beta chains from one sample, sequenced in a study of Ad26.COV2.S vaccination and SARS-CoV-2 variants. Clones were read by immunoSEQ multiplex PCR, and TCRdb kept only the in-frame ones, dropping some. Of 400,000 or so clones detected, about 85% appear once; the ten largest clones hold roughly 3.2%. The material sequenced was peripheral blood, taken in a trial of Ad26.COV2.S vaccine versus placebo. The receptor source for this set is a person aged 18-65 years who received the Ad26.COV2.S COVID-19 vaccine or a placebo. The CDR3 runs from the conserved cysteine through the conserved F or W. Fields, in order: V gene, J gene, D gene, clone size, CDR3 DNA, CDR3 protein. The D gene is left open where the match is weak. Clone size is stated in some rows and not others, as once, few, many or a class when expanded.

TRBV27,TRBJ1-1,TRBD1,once,TGTGCCAGCGGACAGGGACTTCCTAACACTGAAGCTTTCTTT,CASGQGLPNTEAFF
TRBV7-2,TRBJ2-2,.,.,TGTGCCAGCAGCTTAGGACAGGTTCCCGGGGAGCTGTTTTTT,CASSLGQVPGELFF
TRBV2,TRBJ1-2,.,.,TGTGCCAGCAAAAAGACAACTAACTATGGCTACACCTTC,CASKKTTNYGYTF
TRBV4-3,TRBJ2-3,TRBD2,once,TGCGCCAGCAGCCAAGAATGGTCTAGCGGGGACACAGATACGCAGTATTTT,CASSQEWSSGDTDTQYF
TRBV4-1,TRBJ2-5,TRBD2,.,TGCGCCAGCAGCCAGCTAGCGGCCCAAGAGACCCAGTACTTC,CASSQLAAQETQYF
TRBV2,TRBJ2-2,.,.,TGTGCCAGCATGCGAAACGACCTTAACACCGGGGAGCTGTTTTTT,CASMRNDLNTGELFF
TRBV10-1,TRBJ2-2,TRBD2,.,TGCGCCAGCAGTAGCGGGGGGGCGACCGGGGAGCTGTTTTTT,CASSSGGATGELFF
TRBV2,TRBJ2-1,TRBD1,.,TGTGCCAGCAGTGTCGGGACAGGGGGCCCAGTAGTTGATGAGCAGTTCTTC,CASSVGTGGPVVDEQFF
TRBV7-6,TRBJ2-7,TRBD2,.,TGTGCCAGCAGCTTAGGCACTAGCGGGGGGTACGCCTACGAGCAGTACTTC,CASSLGTSGGYAYEQYF
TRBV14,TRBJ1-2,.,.,TGTGCCAGCAGCCAAGCTGGGGCCCACCTCTATGGCTACACCTTC,CASSQAGAHLYGYTF
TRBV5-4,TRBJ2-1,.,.,TGTGCCAGCAGCTTAGAACCGCTGCAATTCTCGAGGGATGAGCAGTTCTTC,CASSLEPLQFSRDEQFF
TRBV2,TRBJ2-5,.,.,TGTGCCAGCATTCGGGACACTGAAGAGACCCAGTACTTC,CASIRDTEETQYF
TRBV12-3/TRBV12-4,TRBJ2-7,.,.,TGTGCCAGCAGCTTTACGCTCTCCTACGAGCAGTACTTC,CASSFTLSYEQYF
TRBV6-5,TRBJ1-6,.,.,TGTGCCAGCAGTTACTCGTCCAGTTATAATTCACCCCTCCACTTT,CASSYSSSYNSPLHF
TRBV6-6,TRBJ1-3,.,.,TGTGCCAGCAGTCCGACAGACCCCTCTGGAAACACCATATATTTT,CASSPTDPSGNTIYF
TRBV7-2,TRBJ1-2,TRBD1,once,TGTGCCAGCAGCTTCCCGGACAGGGGAGGCTACACCTTC,CASSFPDRGGYTF
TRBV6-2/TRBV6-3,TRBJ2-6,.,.,TGTGCCAGCAGTGTGGTTTCTCTCTCTGGGGCCAACGTCCTGACTTTC,CASSVVSLSGANVLTF
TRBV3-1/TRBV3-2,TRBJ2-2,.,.,TGTGCCAGCAGCCAAGCTTGGGGGGACACCAACACCGGGGAGCTGTTTTTT,CASSQAWGDTNTGELFF
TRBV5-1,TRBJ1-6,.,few,TGCGCCAGCAGCTTGGTTCCGGGATTAAATAATTCACCCCTCCACTTT,CASSLVPGLNNSPLHF
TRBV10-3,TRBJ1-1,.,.,TGTGCCATCAGTGAGTCGGACGGGAACACTGAAGCTTTCTTT,CAISESDGNTEAFF
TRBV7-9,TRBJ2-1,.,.,TGTGCCAGCAGCACGTACTATAGGGATTTGAGCTCCTACAATGAGCAGTTCTTC,CASSTYYRDLSSYNEQFF